Listed below are T cell receptor beta chains from one sample, sequenced in a study of cytomegalovirus exposure and HLA in healthy donors. The repertoire was sequenced with immunoSEQ multiplex PCR; TCRdb's copy has only in-frame clones and lacks some. The sample consists of about 130,000 clones, roughly 82% of them appearing once. The sequencing input was PBMCs. The receptors were sampled from a male donor in good health and CMV-seropositive. Both conserved end residues are trimmed from each CDR3.

CDR3aa | j_gene | v_gene | len
ASRKGWGGTEAF | TRBJ1-1 | TRBV27 | 12
ATRDRAYYGYT | TRBJ1-2 | TRBV28 | 11
ASRRSVAGGNEQF | TRBJ2-1 | TRBV19 | 13
AISGTVSGVGTEAF | TRBJ1-1 | TRBV10-3 | 14
AGQGYTGELF | TRBJ2-2 | TRBV19 | 10
ASSQRRTQSSGNTIY | TRBJ1-3 | TRBV11-2 | 15
ATSRAVPRNQPQH | TRBJ1-5 | TRBV15 | 13
ASSPRNYGDEQY | TRBJ2-7 | TRBV7-6 | 12
ASKRTGEAF | TRBJ1-1 | TRBV6-1 | 9
ASSQVLSDGRDTQY | TRBJ2-3 | TRBV4-1 | 14
ASSLSGGLSYEQY | TRBJ2-7 | TRBV5-4 | 13
ASSWGREENTEAF | TRBJ1-1 | TRBV28 | 13
ASSPGTSNEKLF | TRBJ1-4 | TRBV6-4 | 12
ASSLTRTSGTDTQY | TRBJ2-3 | TRBV7-3 | 14
ASNLIQGAQRAF | TRBJ1-1 | TRBV2 | 12
ASSVGPGHSTEAF | TRBJ1-1 | TRBV9 | 13
ASRILQGGGYT | TRBJ1-2 | TRBV6-5 | 11
ASRGQVSSYEQY | TRBJ2-7 | TRBV6-1 | 12
ASRATGGVYGYT | TRBJ1-2 | TRBV2 | 12
ATSRDPNYEQY | TRBJ2-7 | TRBV15 | 11
ASSQDGRGDETQY | TRBJ2-5 | TRBV4-1 | 13
ASSPLAGRVTGELF | TRBJ2-2 | TRBV7-9 | 14
ASHAGLSGSYEQY | TRBJ2-7 | TRBV28 | 13
ASSLWGGLPNQPQH | TRBJ1-5 | TRBV28 | 14
ASSYDREYHVGYT | TRBJ1-2 | TRBV6-5 | 13
ASSPLAGVGVTGELF | TRBJ2-2 | TRBV7-6 | 15
ASSWGQGLYEQY | TRBJ2-7 | TRBV5-5 | 12
ASSLGTTSPNTGELF | TRBJ2-2 | TRBV7-9 | 15
ASSYRGAGGELF | TRBJ2-2 | TRBV7-9 | 12
ASRLQGAGGYT | TRBJ1-2 | TRBV28 | 11
ASTPRSSGSYEQY | TRBJ2-7 | TRBV19 | 13
ASSPGQTYYGYT | TRBJ1-2 | TRBV7-8 | 12
SARFLGHLNPH | TRBJ1-5 | TRBV29-1 | 11
ASSLNRANAGNTIY | TRBJ1-3 | TRBV5-1 | 14
ASSPRTAMNTEAF | TRBJ1-1 | TRBV5-6 | 13
ASSPQGSPEATYEQY | TRBJ2-7 | TRBV4-1 | 15
ASSPTSGRSLGEQY | TRBJ2-7 | TRBV7-6 | 14
ASRVFAGGETQY | TRBJ2-5 | TRBV7-2 | 12
ASSLLRPTGVETQY | TRBJ2-5 | TRBV27 | 14
ASREGLHQETQY | TRBJ2-5 | TRBV19 | 12
ASSLAQGTYEQY | TRBJ2-7 | TRBV7-9 | 12
ASSIVPPTTANTGELF | TRBJ2-2 | TRBV19 | 16
ASRTGGHEQY | TRBJ2-7 | TRBV10-3 | 10
ASSYSSYEQY | TRBJ2-7 | TRBV7-9 | 10
ASSIGQGQETQY | TRBJ2-5 | TRBV19 | 12
ASSLGTGYGTQY | TRBJ2-3 | TRBV5-6 | 12
ASSILPGQYNQPQH | TRBJ1-5 | TRBV19 | 14
ASSSAEQGLGGYT | TRBJ1-2 | TRBV5-4 | 13
SSSLESGAGTEAF | TRBJ1-1 | TRBV7-9 | 13
ASSQRGQWVGSGANGLT | TRBJ2-6 | TRBV14 | 17
ASSKHTQY | TRBJ2-3 | TRBV28 | 8
ASSQEVGQGAYEQY | TRBJ2-7 | TRBV4-2 | 14
ASSLQGLMNTEAF | TRBJ1-1 | TRBV6-5 | 13
ASSLRVGEQF | TRBJ2-1 | TRBV5-6 | 10